The T cell receptor (beta chain) described here comes from a study of post-analysis software for immune sequencing data. The overall study: Patients had relapsing-remitting, secondary progressive or progressive-relapsing multiple sclerosis; some lacked subtype. Study-level results: Controls had lower frequencies than patients of 4 or 5 TRBV segments, which included TRBV5-6, TRBV5-1 and TRBV20-1. For normalized Chao1 diversity, multiple sclerosis patients scored significantly lower than controls did.

This clonotype occurred a few times. No antigen is known for it. Trimming removed 0 bases from V and 6 bases from J; junction bases left unmatched: 5. Germline CDR1 reads SGHDT; CDR2 reads YYEEEE. The CDR3 totals 15 residues. Unique molecular identifiers were present in the TCR beta cDNA libraries. TCRdb reprocessed the PCR reads via MiXCR and lists one record per CDR3 protein. The profile covers hundreds of thousands of distinct CDR3 sequences, with approximately 59% appearing a single time and approximately 11% taken by the ten largest. The sequenced sample was blood. The rearrangement uses TRBV5-6 and TRBJ2-1, with 8 bases lining up with TRBD2. The origin of this receptor is a girl aged 2 to 9 with multiple sclerosis. Here the CDR3 DNA reads TGTGCCAGCAGCTTGGTTCTAGCGGGCCCCAATGAGCAGTTCTTC. It translates to CASSLVLAGPNEQFF.